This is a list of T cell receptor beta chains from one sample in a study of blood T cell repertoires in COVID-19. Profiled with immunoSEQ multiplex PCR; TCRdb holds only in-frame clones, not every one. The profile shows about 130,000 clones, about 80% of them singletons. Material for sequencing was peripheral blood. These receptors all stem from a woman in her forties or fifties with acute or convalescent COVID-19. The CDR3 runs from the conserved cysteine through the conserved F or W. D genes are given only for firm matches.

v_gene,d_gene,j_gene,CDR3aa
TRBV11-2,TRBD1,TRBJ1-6,CASSLAGQGRSPLHF
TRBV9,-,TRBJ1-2,CASNLGAPSSGYTF
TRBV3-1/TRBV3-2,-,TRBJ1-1,CASSRLSGTEAFF
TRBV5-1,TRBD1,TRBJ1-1,CASSPSGGQLGTEAFF
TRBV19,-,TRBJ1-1,CASSIFTRRAGEAFF
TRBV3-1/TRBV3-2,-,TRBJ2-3,CASSHRDFTDTQYF
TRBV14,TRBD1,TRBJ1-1,CASSQVGTAYTEAFF
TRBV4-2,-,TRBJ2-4,CASSQDSRWSGIPQGNIQYF
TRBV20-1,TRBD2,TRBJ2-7,CSASAGTTNYEQYF
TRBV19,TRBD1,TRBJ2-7,CASSPTLTGGGYEQYF
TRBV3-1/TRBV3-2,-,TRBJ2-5,CASSVQGAQETQYF
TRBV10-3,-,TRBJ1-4,CAIGASVREEKLFF
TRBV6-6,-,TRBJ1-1,CASSAGTMNTEAFF
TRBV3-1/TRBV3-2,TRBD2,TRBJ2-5,CASSQDTSGGQETQYF
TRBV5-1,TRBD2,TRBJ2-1,CASSLGTSGRGTYNEQFF
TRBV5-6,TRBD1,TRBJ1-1,CASSLDGTGPEAFF
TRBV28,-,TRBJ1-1,CANTPGGMNTEAFF
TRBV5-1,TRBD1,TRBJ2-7,CASSPGQGAYEQYF
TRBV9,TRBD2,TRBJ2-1,CASSVGASGGRDNEQFF
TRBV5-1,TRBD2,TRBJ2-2,CASSYRSGGTGELFF
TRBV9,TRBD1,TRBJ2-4,CASSKGQGDIQYF
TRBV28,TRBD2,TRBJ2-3,CASSASGRRTDTQYF
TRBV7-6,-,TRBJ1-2,CASSPQGNYGYTF
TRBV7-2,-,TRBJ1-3,CASSLGGTGNTIYF
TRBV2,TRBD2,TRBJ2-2,CASSEIAGDTGELFF
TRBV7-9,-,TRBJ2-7,CASSVLGAQTYEQYF
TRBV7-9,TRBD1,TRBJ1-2,CASSLVLFAGTGAGYTF
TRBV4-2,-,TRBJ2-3,CASSQDEDYQSTDTQYF
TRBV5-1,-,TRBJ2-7,CASSLGQNTYEQYF
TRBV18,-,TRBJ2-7,CASSPGGGNYEQYF
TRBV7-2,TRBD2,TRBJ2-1,CASSLAGLAGYNEQFF
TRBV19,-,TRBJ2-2,CASSYENTQRGELFF
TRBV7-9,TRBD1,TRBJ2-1,CAIPGQGVHEQFF
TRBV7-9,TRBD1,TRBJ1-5,CASSSDRGRAGDQPQHF
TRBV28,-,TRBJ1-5,CASSGNQPQHF
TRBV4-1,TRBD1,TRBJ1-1,CASSSVNGRDRLAFF
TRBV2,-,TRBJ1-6,CASGLRTGIVSPLHF
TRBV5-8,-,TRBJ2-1,CASSLGAGSYNEQFF
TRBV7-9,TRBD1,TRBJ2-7,CASGRTGIEQYF
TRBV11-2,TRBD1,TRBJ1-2,CASSLMGQGYGEGYTF